Each of the 22 T cell receptor beta chains below was sequenced from the same sample in a study of cytomegalovirus exposure and HLA in healthy donors. PCR used 60 Vbeta primers and 13 Jbeta primers. Clones were sequenced by immunoSEQ multiplex PCR, and TCRdb holds only the in-frame ones, with some missing. The profile shows 200,000 to 300,000 clones, approximately 85% of them singletons. Sequencing input: PBMCs. Receptors were obtained from a middle-aged woman in good health and CMV-seropositive.

This sequence joins TRBV10-3 and TRBJ2-7; 11 bases match TRBD2. The CDR3 runs to 14 residues. The germline gives CDR1 ENHRY, CDR2 SYGVKD. Unmatched junction bases numbered 5, after V lost 8 bases and J lost 2 bases. Here the CDR3 DNA reads TGTGCCATCGATAGCGGGAGGGGAACCTACGAGCAGTACTTC. The encoded protein is CAIDSGRGTYEQYF.

The V call is TRBV7-2, the J call TRBJ1-2; 7 bases fit TRBD1. The CDR3 spans 13 residues. V gave up 4 bases and J gave up 6 bases; unmatched junction bases: 5. CDR1 is SGHTA, CDR2 FQGNSA, per germline. Here the CDR3 DNA reads TGTGCCAGCAGCTGGGGGCAGGGGGATGGCTACACCTTC. This sequence encodes CASSWGQGDGYTF.

The chain recombines TRBV5-6 with TRBJ2-1, with a tentative D call TRBD2 (5 bases). The V gene's germline CDR1 is SGHDT and CDR2 YYEEEE. Trimming cost V 0 bases and J 4 bases, with 14 bases left between them. CDR3 length equals 16 residues. CDR3 in DNA: TGTGCCAGCAGCTTGGGTCCAGCGGAGCGTTACAATGAGCAGTTCTTC. Amino acids: CASSLGPAERYNEQFF. Together with reference TRBV5-6 and TRBJ2-1, the CDR3 gives the full variable domain: DAGVTQSPTHLIKTRGQQVTLRCSPKSGHDTVSWYQQALGQGPQFIFQYYEEEERQRGNFPDRFSGHQFPNYSSELNVNALLLGDSALYLCASSLGPAERYNEQFFGPGTRLTVL.

V is TRBV29-1 and J is TRBJ2-1, with D possibly TRBD1 on 5 matching bases. Germline CDR1 SQVTM, CDR2 ANQGSEA. Deletions cut 3 bases from V and 7 bases from J, with 13 bases between. This CDR3 has 13 residues. The CDR3 reads CSVDRVSGNEQFF. The CDR3 DNA follows: TGCAGCGTTGACAGGGTCTCTGGGAATGAGCAGTTCTTC.

V and J are TRBV2 and TRBJ1-4, with 7 bases aligning to TRBD1. CDR1 and CDR2 from the germline V gene are SNHLY and FYNNEI. The CDR3 has 16 residues. V lost 11 bases to trimming and J lost 3 bases; unmatched junction nucleotides: 15. CDR3 DNA sequence: TGTGCCCCCAAGGGGGCCCCAGGTGCAGCTAATGAAAAACTGTTTTTT. It is translated as CAPKGAPGAANEKLFF.

In its sample, this clone was seen once. The chain combines TRBV27 with TRBJ2-1, with TRBD1 as a possible D gene (6 bases). The CDR3 sequence is 13 residues long. Germline-derived CDR1 and CDR2 are MNHEY and SMNVEV (reference sequence). V lost 4 bases to trimming and J lost 5 bases, with 9 bases between them. CDR3 in DNA: TGTGCCAGCAGTTGGGGGCGGAACAATGAGCAGTTCTTC. It specifies CASSWGRNNEQFF.

The V call is TRBV6-1, the J call TRBJ2-7; D call uncertain. Germline lookup yields CDR1 MNHNS and CDR2 SASEGT. The CDR3 is made up of 13 amino acids. Trimming removed 2 bases from V and 9 bases from J, with 14 bases in between. Here the CDR3 reads CASSENSPLGQYF. The CDR3 DNA sequence: TGTGCCAGCAGTGAAAACAGCCCCTTGGGGCAGTACTTC.

V usage is TRBV30 and J usage is TRBJ1-2; TRBD1 might be the D (6 bases). Germline V gives CDR1 GTSNPN, CDR2 SVGIG (reference sequence). Trimming took off 1 base at V and 2 bases at J, with 17 bases between the two ends. This CDR3 is 16 amino acids long. CDR3 sequence reads: CAWSGLTLRGNYGYTF. DNA for the CDR3: TGTGCCTGGAGTGGACTCACCCTCAGGGGAAACTATGGCTACACCTTC.

The V and J genes are TRBV30 and TRBJ2-1; TRBD1 aligns across 11 bases. Germline V gene sequence: CDR1 GTSNPN, CDR2 SVGIG (reference sequence). This CDR3 is 14 amino acids long. The V and J ends lost 2 bases and 7 bases, in that order; junction bases with no gene match: 4. The CDR3 here is CAWSLRDRGNEQFF. CDR3 sequence (DNA): TGTGCCTGGAGTCTCCGGGACAGGGGGAATGAGCAGTTCTTC.

The table lists this clone with a few counts. This chain connects TRBV5-1 to TRBJ2-2; 9 bases match TRBD1. The CDR3 consists of 16 residues. CDR1 and CDR2 (germline): SGHRS, YFSETQ. J lost 5 bases, V lost 4 bases, and 9 bases had no gene match. CDR3 loop: CASSRVDRGWTGELFF. As DNA, the CDR3 is TGCGCCAGCAGCCGCGTCGACAGGGGGTGGACCGGGGAGCTGTTTTTT.

This sequence joins TRBV7-8 and TRBJ2-5; no reliable D call. The DNA end is a closer match to TRBJ2-7, so the J assignment may be wrong. There are 11 residues in the CDR3. Germline CDR1 and CDR2: SGHVS and FQNEAQ. The CDR3 DNA reads TGTGCCAGCAGCTTAGTGTCCGAGCAGTACTTC. This gives the protein CASSLVSEQYF.

The J gene is TRBJ2-1, the V gene TRBV4-3, with 7 nucleotides matching TRBD2. CDR3 length equals 16 residues. CDR1 and CDR2 (germline): LGHNA, YSLEER. V was pared by 2 bases and J by 0 bases, with 4 bases of the junction left unmatched. The CDR3 protein is CASSQSRGSSYNEQFF. For the CDR3, the DNA is TGCGCCAGCAGCCAATCCCGCGGGAGCTCCTACAATGAGCAGTTCTTC.

The chain carries TRBV7-9 and TRBJ2-7; D is undetermined. Germline CDR1 reads SEHNR; CDR2 reads FQNEAQ (reference sequence). Trimming took off 1 base at V and 3 bases at J, with 4 bases between the two ends. The CDR3 has 12 residues. CDR3 amino acids: CASSLGSYEQYF. The DNA for the CDR3 is TGTGCCAGCAGCTTAGGCAGCTACGAGCAGTACTTC.

The CDR3 reads CASGAGLPYNEQFF. The CDR3 DNA follows: TGTGCCAGTGGAGCGGGACTGCCCTACAATGAGCAGTTCTTC. This sequence joins TRBV19 and TRBJ2-1; 7 nucleotides agree with TRBD2. The germline CDR1 and CDR2 sequences are LNHDA and SQIVND (reference sequence). The J segment lost 2 bases and the V segment lost 8 bases, leaving 6 bases of the junction unmatched. The CDR3 is made up of 14 amino acids.

The chain joins TRBV14 to TRBJ1-2, with D perhaps TRBD1 (6 bases). This CDR3 region has 14 residues. V shed 0 bases and J shed 5 bases, with 10 bases lying between them. Germline CDR1 is SGHDN and CDR2 is FVKESK. The CDR3 protein is CASSQEGRGYGYTF. The DNA of the CDR3 is TGTGCCAGCAGCCAAGAGGGCAGGGGTTATGGCTACACCTTC.

The rearrangement uses TRBV25-1 and TRBJ2-2, with D possibly matching TRBD1 (7 bases). Germline assignment: CDR1 MGHDK and CDR2 SYGVNS. CDR3 size: 16 residues. V was pared by 7 bases and J by 3 bases, with 18 bases between. The CDR3 region has the DNA TGTGCCAGCACCGATAGGGGGCGCGGGGACACCGGGGAGCTGTTTTTT. Amino acid sequence: CASTDRGRGDTGELFF.

The chain carries TRBV7-3 and TRBJ2-5, with 8 bases identical to TRBD2. The length of the CDR3 is 13 residues. Germline CDR1 and CDR2: SGHTA and FQGTGA. The V segment lost 3 bases and the J segment 7 bases; nucleotides outside the gene matches: 4. CDR3 protein: CASSLGLEGTQYF. The CDR3 DNA is TGTGCCAGCAGCTTGGGACTAGAAGGGACCCAGTACTTC.

The rearrangement joins TRBV18 to TRBJ1-5; D not resolved. Germline V gives CDR1 KGHSH, CDR2 LQKENI. The CDR3 extends over 13 amino acids. Trimming stripped 6 bases from V and 5 bases from J, with 11 bases between. Written as DNA, the CDR3 is TGTGCCAGCTCCCTCGGGGAGGATCAGCCCCAGCATTTT. This codes for CASSLGEDQPQHF.

In the case of this clone: At the DNA level, this CDR3 is encoded by other sequences in the same sample as well. The chain has TRBV5-1 and TRBJ2-3; 11 bases are a match to TRBD2. V gave up 4 bases and J gave up 4 bases; unmatched junction bases: 5. This CDR3 has 15 residues. Per the germline V gene, CDR1 is SGHRS and CDR2 is YFSETQ. The CDR3 here is CASSVTSGSSDTQYF. In DNA, the CDR3 is TGCGCCAGCAGCGTCACTAGCGGGAGTTCAGATACGCAGTATTTT.

In regard to this clone: The conserved final phenylalanine or tryptophan is absent from the CDR3, which likely points to a read error. The DNA is omitted, as the CDR3 cannot be located on it reliably, and the CDR3 follows TCRdb's listing. The gene calls are TRBV30 and TRBJ2-7; the table gives TRBD1 as D, unverified against the DNA. With termini counted, the CDR3 has 13 amino acids. Germline CDR1 GTSNPN, CDR2 SVGIG (reference sequence). This chain's CDR3 is CAWSVSGVSPPHL.

V and J are TRBV11-3 and TRBJ2-7; D is perhaps TRBD2 (5 bases). Trimming shortened V by 4 bases and J by 2 bases, and 12 bases separated the two germline ends. The germline CDR1 and CDR2 sequences are SGHNT and YENEEA. This CDR3 has 14 amino acids. CDR3 in amino acids: CASSSGLEPYEQYF. For the CDR3, the DNA is TGTGCCAGCAGCTCAGGACTCGAACCCTACGAGCAGTACTTC.

J is TRBJ1-2 and V is TRBV27, with a possible D match to TRBD1 (6 bases). The germline V gene has CDR1 MNHEY and CDR2 SMNVEV (reference sequence). Deletions cut 11 bases from V and 4 bases from J, with 17 bases between. The CDR3 has 13 residues. CDR3 DNA: TGTGCCTGGGGGCGAGGTAAGGGCTATGGCTACACCTTC. Translated, it gives CAWGRGKGYGYTF.